These 28 T cell receptor beta chains came from one sample sequenced in a study of Ad26.COV2.S vaccination and SARS-CoV-2 variants. The treatment here: 19 received Ad26.COV2.S at low or high dose, single or two shots; five or six received placebo; per-sample allocation not given. Sampling occurred on day 63 after the first vaccine or placebo injection. Generated by immunoSEQ multiplex PCR, the TCRdb table keeps only in-frame clones and is missing some. The sample includes more than 400,000 clones, around 90% of them seen just once. This material consisted of peripheral blood, taken in a trial of Ad26.COV2.S vaccine versus placebo. The origin of the receptors is a person between 18 and 60 years old who received the Ad26.COV2.S COVID-19 vaccine or a placebo.

This rearrangement joins TRBV27 to TRBJ1-2; TRBD1 matches at 9 bases. V gave up 5 bases and J gave up 11 bases; unmatched junction bases: 12. This CDR3 spans 14 amino acids. The germline V gene encodes CDR1 MNHEY and CDR2 SMNVEV (reference sequence). The CDR3 here is CASSNRDRVPGYTF. CDR3 bases: TGTGCCAGCAGTAACCGGGACAGGGTACCTGGATACACCTTC.

On this clone: The same CDR3 is also encoded by other DNA sequences in this sample. The V call is TRBV6-2 or TRBV6-3, the J call TRBJ2-2; TRBD2 might be the D (5 bases). The CDR3 spans 12 residues. In germline, CDR1 is MNHEY, CDR2 SVGEGT. Trimming removed 5 bases from V and 4 bases from J, with 5 bases in between. CDR3 bases: TGTGCCAGCAGTCGGGGCACCGGGGAGCTGTTTTTT. Translation gives CASSRGTGELFF.

In this sample, this clone turned up once. This sequence joins TRBV10-3 and TRBJ2-5; 7 positions match TRBD2. The CDR3 is 15 residues long. CDR1 and CDR2 from the germline V gene are ENHRY and SYGVKD. V shed 4 bases and J 4 bases; nucleotides not matched to a gene: 9. CDR3 DNA sequence: TGTGCCATCAGTGTAGCCGCGGGAGCATCAGAGACCCAGTACTTC. It translates to CAISVAAGASETQYF.

The genes are TRBV10-3 and TRBJ1-1; weak D call: TRBD1 (5 bases). Germline CDR1 reads ENHRY; CDR2 reads SYGVKD. V was cut by 4 bases and J by 11 bases, with 11 bases left in between. The CDR3 runs 11 residues. The CDR3 nucleotides read TGTGCCATCAGTGGGGGCGGAGTGGCTTTCTTT. Amino acids: CAISGGGVAFF.

CDR3 residues: CASSLGLATLSDTQYF. CDR3 nucleotides: TGCGCCAGCAGCTTGGGACTAGCCACTTTATCAGATACGCAGTATTTT. The chain links TRBV5-1 to TRBJ2-3; 7 nucleotides agree with TRBD2. This CDR3 has 16 residues. V trimming: 0 bases; J trimming: 4 bases; junction bases outside the gene matches: 8. Per the germline V gene, CDR1 is SGHRS and CDR2 is YFSETQ.

The chain links TRBV7-6 to TRBJ2-5, with a possible D match to TRBD1 (5 bases). The length of the CDR3 is 19 residues. The ends were cut back, 0 bases at V and 1 base at J, with 21 bases in the middle. Germline V gene lookup returns CDR1 SGHVS and CDR2 FNYEAQ. The CDR3 is CASSLAPRVLRPPQETQYF. As DNA, the CDR3 is TGTGCCAGCAGCTTAGCGCCCAGGGTGCTGAGGCCCCCCCAAGAGACCCAGTACTTC.

The V and J genes are TRBV10-3 and TRBJ2-1, with 9 bases that match TRBD2. V lost 8 bases to trimming and J lost 1 base; unmatched junction nucleotides: 9. Germline V lookup: CDR1 ENHRY, CDR2 SYGVKD. CDR3 size: 16 residues. The DNA of the CDR3 is TGTGCCATCGGGCTAGCGGGACGGTTGTCCTACAATGAGCAGTTCTTC. This encodes CAIGLAGRLSYNEQFF.

The chain carries TRBV4-2 and TRBJ1-2; D is possibly TRBD1 (5 bases). Germline loops: CDR1 LGHNA, CDR2 YNFKEQ. Deletions cut 5 bases from V and 1 base from J, with 11 bases between. The CDR3 sequence is 14 residues long. This CDR3 is CASSGSRGNYGYTF. The CDR3, as DNA: TGTGCCAGCAGCGGGTCGAGGGGTAACTATGGCTACACCTTC.

The CDR3 reads CASSLPLAGAEDTQYF. The CDR3 bases are TGTGCCAGCAGCCTCCCACTGGCGGGAGCGGAAGATACGCAGTATTTT. This chain links TRBV5-4 with TRBJ2-3, with 7 bases lining up with TRBD2. Germline lookup yields CDR1 SGHNT and CDR2 YYREEE (reference sequence). The length of the CDR3 is 16 residues. V lost 4 bases, J lost 5 bases, and 13 bases stayed unmatched.

The rearrangement links TRBV7-2 to TRBJ2-5; possibly TRBD1 for D (5 bases). The germline V gene has CDR1 SGHTA and CDR2 FQGNSA. This CDR3 is 14 amino acids long. V was pared by 3 bases and J by 2 bases, with 10 bases between. For the CDR3, the DNA is TGTGCCAGCAGCTTTGGGGCGGAGCAAGAGACCCAGTACTTC. It yields the protein CASSFGAEQETQYF.

CDR3 protein: CASSRTLAGELFF. The DNA for the CDR3 is TGTGCCAGCAGCCGGACTTTAGCCGGGGAGCTGTTTTTT. The chain joins TRBV5-6 to TRBJ2-2; possibly TRBD2 for D (5 bases). The CDR3 length is 13 residues. Germline loops: CDR1 SGHDT, CDR2 YYEEEE. V lost 4 bases and J lost 6, with 10 bases in between.

This rearrangement joins TRBV28 to TRBJ2-7; D unresolved. The germline CDR1 and CDR2 sequences are MDHEN and SYDVKM. V lost 6 bases, J lost 12 bases, and 21 bases lay in between. The CDR3 is made up of 13 amino acids. The CDR3 nucleotides read TGTGCCAGCAGCTTGGCGCCGGGCGACGCGATGTACTTC. It specifies CASSLAPGDAMYF.

The J gene is TRBJ2-7, the V gene TRBV7-8; D is ambiguous. This CDR3 comprises 16 residues. The germline CDR1 and CDR2 sequences are SGHVS and FQNEAQ. V shed 6 bases and J shed 7 bases, with 25 bases lying between them. Here the CDR3 DNA reads TGTGCCAGCAGACAAAAACAGAGACACGCGGTGGGGGAGCAGTACTTC. Amino acid sequence: CASRQKQRHAVGEQYF.

This sequence joins TRBV2 and TRBJ2-3; TRBD2 matches 8 bases. The CDR3 loop spans 15 amino acids. Germline CDR1 SNHLY, CDR2 FYNNEI. V was clipped by 2 bases and J by 5 bases; unmatched bases: 6. CDR3 nucleotide sequence: TGTGCCAGCAGTGAAACACTAGCGGACGGAGATACGCAGTATTTT. Translating gives CASSETLADGDTQYF.

The rearrangement links TRBV30 to TRBJ2-1; D possibly corresponds to TRBD2 (6 bases). The CDR3 covers 14 residues. V lost 1 base and J 5 bases, leaving 12 bases between the germline ends. Per germline, CDR1 GTSNPN and CDR2 SVGIG (reference sequence). As DNA, the CDR3 is TGTGCCTGGAGTGAGGGGACTTCTAACAATGAGCAGTTCTTC. As protein: CAWSEGTSNNEQFF.

The V call is TRBV29-1, the J call TRBJ1-2, with D unclear. Trimming shortened V by 3 bases and J by 4 bases, and 18 bases separated the two germline ends. Germline assignment: CDR1 SQVTM and CDR2 ANQGSEA. The CDR3 extends over 15 amino acids. CDR3 residues: CSVDLTQSSVYGYTF. For the CDR3, the DNA is TGCAGCGTTGACCTAACACAGTCGAGTGTCTATGGCTACACCTTC.

V gene TRBV24-1 combines with J gene TRBJ2-3; possible D gene TRBD1, 5 bases. Trimming cost V 1 base and J 0 bases, with 13 bases left between them. The CDR3 totals 17 residues. CDR1 is KGHDR, CDR2 SFDVKD, per germline. The CDR3 protein is CATSDLGQGESTDTQYF. The CDR3 nucleotides are TGTGCCACCAGTGATTTAGGGCAAGGGGAAAGCACAGATACGCAGTATTTT.

V usage is TRBV6-2 or TRBV6-3 and J usage is TRBJ2-7; no clear D. Deletions cut 6 bases from V and 2 bases from J, with 14 bases between. The CDR3 runs 14 residues. Germline CDR1 and CDR2: MNHEY and SVGEGT. The CDR3 loop reads CASSQLGSTYEQYF. The CDR3 coding sequence is TGTGCCAGCAGCCAACTGGGATCTACCTACGAGCAGTACTTC.

This chain uses TRBV2 with TRBJ2-7, with D hard to call. This CDR3 has 13 residues. V lost 2 bases and J lost 6, with 11 bases in between. Germline CDR1 is SNHLY and CDR2 is FYNNEI. The CDR3 here is CASSESRAGEQYF. The CDR3 DNA sequence: TGTGCCAGCAGTGAATCACGGGCCGGCGAGCAGTACTTC.

The V gene is TRBV19, the J gene TRBJ2-2; D gene unclear. The germline V and J ends were trimmed by 7 bases and 4 bases, with 19 bases remaining between them. There are 16 residues in the CDR3. Per germline, CDR1 LNHDA and CDR2 SQIVND (reference sequence). The CDR3 here is CASTAGSFRTTGELFF. CDR3 bases: TGTGCCAGTACCGCCGGTAGCTTCAGGACCACCGGGGAGCTGTTTTTT. The whole variable domain, remainder taken from reference TRBV19 and TRBJ2-2, is DGGITQSPKYLFRKEGQNVTLSCEQNLNHDAMYWYRQDPGQGLRLIYYSQIVNDFQKGDIAEGYSVSREKKESFPLTVTSAQKNPTAFYLCASTAGSFRTTGELFFGEGSRLTVL.

This clone was seen once. The chain joins TRBV15 to TRBJ2-2, with D perhaps TRBD2 (6 bases). The germline V gene encodes CDR1 LNHNV and CDR2 YYDKDF (reference sequence). The CDR3 contains 14 residues. The V end lost 4 bases, the J end lost 1 base, and 7 bases lay between the germline ends. This CDR3 is CATSNGGNTGELFF. In DNA form, the CDR3 reads TGTGCCACCAGCAACGGGGGGAACACCGGGGAGCTGTTTTTT.

The rearrangement uses TRBV7-3 and TRBJ2-1, with 11 bases lining up with TRBD2. The CDR3 spans 15 residues. The germline CDR1 and CDR2 sequences are SGHTA and FQGTGA. V lost 5 bases to trimming and J lost 8 bases; unmatched junction nucleotides: 8. CDR3 protein: CASSQRLAGRDEQFF. Here the CDR3 DNA reads TGTGCCAGCAGCCAACGACTAGCGGGAAGGGATGAGCAGTTCTTC.

The chain combines TRBV29-1 with TRBJ2-5; 8 bases align to TRBD2. The CDR3 is 17 residues long. V shed 3 bases, J shed 3 bases, and the junction held 15 bases outside the gene matches. Germline-derived CDR1 and CDR2 are SQVTM and ANQGSEA. The CDR3 bases are TGCAGCGTTGATCGGCTTGGCTGGCGGGAGGTTGAAGAGACCCAGTACTTC. Translating it yields CSVDRLGWREVEETQYF. Combining the CDR3 with reference TRBV29-1 and TRBJ2-5 gives the whole variable domain SAVISQKPSRDICQRGTSLTIQCQVDSQVTMMFWYRQQPGQSLTLIATANQGSEATYESGFVIDKFPISRPNLTFSTLTVSNMSPEDSSIYLCSVDRLGWREVEETQYFGPGTRLLVL.

The chain recombines TRBV7-2 with TRBJ2-1; no clear D. Trimming took 5 bases from V and 3 from J, leaving 17 bases between them. Germline CDR1 is SGHTA and CDR2 is FQGNSA. This CDR3 region has 16 residues. DNA of the CDR3: TGTGCCAGCAGCCCTCGGTGGGTAGGGCGCTACAATGAGCAGTTCTTC. It translates to CASSPRWVGRYNEQFF. Drawing the rest from reference TRBV7-2 and TRBJ2-1, the complete variable domain is GAGVSQSPSNKVTEKGKDVELRCDPISGHTALYWYRQSLGQGLEFLIYFQGNSAPDKSGLPSDRFSAERTGGSVSTLTIQRTQQEDSAVYLCASSPRWVGRYNEQFFGPGTRLTVL.

The chain recombines TRBV6-6 with TRBJ1-3; D is ambiguous. Trimming stripped 0 bases from V and 4 bases from J, with 10 bases between. This CDR3 has 15 residues. Germline loops: CDR1 MNHNY, CDR2 SVGAGI (reference sequence). DNA of the CDR3: TGTGCCAGCAGTTACTCGGAGGCAAGGGGAAACACCATATATTTT. This translates into CASSYSEARGNTIYF.

This rearrangement joins TRBV5-4 to TRBJ2-1, with 8 positions matching TRBD1. This CDR3 comprises 15 residues. Germline CDR1 is SGHNT and CDR2 is YYREEE (reference sequence). J was trimmed by 8 bases and V by 4 bases; bases with no gene match: 11. The CDR3 here is CASSQSGQVSHEQFF. CDR3 bases: TGTGCCAGCAGCCAATCGGGACAGGTTAGTCATGAGCAGTTCTTC.

The chain joins TRBV6-5 to TRBJ2-1, with 9 bases identical to TRBD1. CDR1 MNHEY and CDR2 SVGAGI come from the germline V gene. The CDR3 loop spans 13 amino acids. V lost 5 bases and J lost 9; bases outside the gene matches: 5. CDR3 coding DNA: TGTGCCAGCAGTAGAAACAGGGGGCCTGAGCAGTTCTTC. Its protein product is CASSRNRGPEQFF.

A single count supports this clone. The chain has TRBV7-9 and TRBJ2-3; 15 positions agree with TRBD2. The trim removed 5 bases at V and 3 bases at J, leaving 9 bases unmatched. The germline V gene has CDR1 SEHNR and CDR2 FQNEAQ (reference sequence). This CDR3 is 18 amino acids long. CDR3 in DNA: TGTGCCAGCAGCCCCACGCGGGGACTAGCGGGAGGAACAGATACGCAGTATTTT. The encoded protein is CASSPTRGLAGGTDTQYF.